The next 6 T cell receptor beta chains were all read from a single sample in a study of T-cell reconstitution after alpha-beta-depleted transplantation in children. Using unique molecular identifiers, the investigators prepared the TCRbeta library. One entry per CDR3 protein, called by TCRdb with MiXCR from the PCR reads. The table shows around 440,000 distinct CDR3 sequences, with about 10% occurring only once. Material: PBMCs, obtained before TCRalphabeta/CD19-depleted stem cell transplant. The receptors shown here come from a child aged 2 to 10 with inherited bone marrow failure, due to receive a stem cell transplant.

On this clonotype: A much more abundant neighbour one base away suggests this may be a read error. The chain uses TRBV21-1 and TRBJ2-7; the D call TRBD2 from the table was never checked on the DNA. TRBV21-1 is a known pseudogene. This CDR3 is 12 amino acids long. CDR3 residues: CANVAGRNDQYF. The CDR3 DNA sequence: TGTGCCAATGTAGCGGGACGAAACGACCAGTACTTC.

This clonotype was detected many times. This chain uses TRBV27 with TRBJ2-7, with D perhaps TRBD2 (5 bases). CDR3 size: 16 residues. CDR1 is MNHEY, CDR2 SMNVEV, per germline (reference sequence). Trimming took off 6 bases at V and 4 bases at J, with 22 bases between the two ends. The CDR3 protein is CASSLSKGLVPYEQYF. CDR3 sequence (DNA): TGTGCCAGCAGCCTTTCTAAAGGACTTGTACCGTACGAGCAGTACTTC.

The V gene is TRBV18, the J gene TRBJ1-2, with D possibly matching TRBD1 (6 bases). The CDR3 length is 15 residues. Trimming removed 3 bases at V and 6 bases at J, with 17 bases between. The germline gives CDR1 KGHSH, CDR2 LQKENI. In DNA form, the CDR3 reads TGTGCCAGCTCACCGCAGACAGGCACGAACGATGGCTACACCTTC. Protein: CASSPQTGTNDGYTF.

This clonotype turned up a few times. The gene calls are TRBV7-9 and TRBJ2-1, with D possibly being TRBD2 (6 bases). Germline CDR1 SEHNR, CDR2 FQNEAQ (reference sequence). The CDR3 runs to 17 residues. The V end was cut by 5 bases, the J end by 4 bases, with 21 bases between. This CDR3 is CASSPKGGIGGYNEQFF. CDR3 in DNA: TGTGCCAGCAGCCCGAAGGGAGGAATTGGGGGATACAATGAGCAGTTCTTC.

The V call is TRBV20-1, the J call TRBJ2-7, with D maybe TRBD2 (6 bases). The CDR3 has 15 residues. V was shortened by 0 bases and J by 2 bases, with 14 bases between the two germline ends. Germline V gene lookup returns CDR1 DFQATT and CDR2 SNEGSKA (reference sequence). In nucleotides, the CDR3 is TGCAGTGCTAGAGATTTTAATAGCGGAACCTACGAGCAGTACTTC. As protein: CSARDFNSGTYEQYF.

This clonotype was observed at least ten times. V gene TRBV4-1 combines with J gene TRBJ1-5, with a tentative D call TRBD1 (5 bases). Trimming removed 3 bases at V and 3 bases at J, with 9 bases between. The germline gives CDR1 MGHRA, CDR2 YSYEKL. The CDR3 runs to 14 residues. The CDR3 sequence: CASSHRELNQPQHF. The CDR3 nucleotides are TGCGCCAGCAGCCACAGGGAACTCAATCAGCCCCAGCATTTT.